This T cell receptor (beta chain) was identified during a study of T-cell reconstitution after alpha-beta-depleted transplantation in children. Findings and caveats of the study: Surviving recipient cells, namely T cells and thymic progenitors, were the source of high day-60 TCRbeta diversity in some patients. Newly produced T cells mostly provided counts and TCRbeta diversity after one year, as hyperexpanded clones declined. Reports say that about two months after transplant, the alpha-beta T cells came out of several hundred graft clones that had expanded.

The library targeted TCRbeta and was prepared with unique molecular identifiers. TCRdb ran MiXCR on the PCR reads and lists one entry per CDR3 protein. Of 200,000 to 250,000 distinct CDR3 sequences listed, approximately 8% are singletons. This CDR3 contains 14 residues. Germline lookup yields CDR1 SGHTA and CDR2 FQGTGA. The germline V and J ends were trimmed by 4 bases and 2 bases, with 10 bases remaining between them. This clonotype was seen repeatedly, ten times or more. Its antigen remains unknown. The TCR originated in a male patient between 5 and 17 years old who had a stem cell transplant for acute lymphoblastic leukemia, so the T cells may come from the graft donor. The sequencing here drew on PBMCs, mostly from graft donor cells, taken 180 days after TCRalphabeta/CD19-depleted stem cell transplant. The chain carries TRBV7-3 and TRBJ2-3; no firm D call. The chain's CDR3 is CASSSRKPTDTQYF. CDR3 bases: TGTGCCAGCAGCTCACGAAAACCCACAGATACGCAGTATTTT. The whole variable domain, remainder taken from reference TRBV7-3 and TRBJ2-3, is GAGVSQTPSNKVTEKGKYVELRCDPISGHTALYWYRQSLGQGPEFLIYFQGTGAADDSGLPNDRFFAVRPEGSVSTLKIQRTERGDSAVYLCASSSRKPTDTQYFGPGTRLTVL.